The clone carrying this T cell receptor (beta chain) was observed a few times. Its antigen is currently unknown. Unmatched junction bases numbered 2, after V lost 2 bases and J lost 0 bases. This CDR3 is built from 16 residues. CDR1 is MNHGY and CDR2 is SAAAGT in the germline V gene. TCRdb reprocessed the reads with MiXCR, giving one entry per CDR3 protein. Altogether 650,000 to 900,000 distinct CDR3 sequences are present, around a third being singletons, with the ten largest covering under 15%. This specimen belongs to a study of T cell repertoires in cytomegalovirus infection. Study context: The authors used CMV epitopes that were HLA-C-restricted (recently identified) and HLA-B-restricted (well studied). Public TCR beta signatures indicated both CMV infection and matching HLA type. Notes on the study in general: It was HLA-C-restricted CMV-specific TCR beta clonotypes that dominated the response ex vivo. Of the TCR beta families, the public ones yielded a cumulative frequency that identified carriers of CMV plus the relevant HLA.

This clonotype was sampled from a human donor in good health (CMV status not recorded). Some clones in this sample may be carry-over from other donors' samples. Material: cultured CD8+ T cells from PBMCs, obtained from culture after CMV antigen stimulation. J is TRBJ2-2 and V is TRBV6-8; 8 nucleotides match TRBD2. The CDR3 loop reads CASSYGGGPNTGELFF. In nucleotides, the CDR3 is TGTGCCAGCAGTTACGGCGGGGGGCCGAACACCGGGGAGCTGTTTTTT.